The next 10 T cell receptor beta chains were all read from a single sample in a study of identical twins. Each CDR3 protein gets one entry after TCRdb re-called the 5' RACE reads with MiXCR. The sample yields about 300,000 distinct CDR3 sequences, approximately 13% seen once. The same sample was also studied in work on yellow fever vaccine responses in identical twins.

The material sequenced was CD8+ T cells sorted from blood. These receptors came from a woman under 30 in good health.

This clonotype was seen many times. The chain links TRBV12-3 or TRBV12-4 to TRBJ1-1; D remains ambiguous. The CDR3 is 14 amino acids. Trimming pared 6 bases from V and 5 bases from J, leaving 16 bases between. The CDR3 reads CASRGGSMWTEAFF. The CDR3 DNA reads as TGTGCCAGCAGGGGAGGCTCAATGTGGACTGAAGCTTTCTTT.

A few counts support this clonotype. The chain links TRBV2 to TRBJ2-7, with D unclear. V lost 3 bases, J lost 4 bases, and 13 bases lay in between. Germline V gene data show CDR1 as SNHLY and CDR2 as FYNNEI. This CDR3 comprises 14 residues. In DNA, the CDR3 is TGTGCCAGCAGTGAGGGTCGATGGAGATACGAGCAGTACGTC. This sequence encodes CASSEGRWRYEQYV.

This clonotype has more than one count but fewer than ten. The chain carries TRBV27 and TRBJ2-1; D gene unclear. V lost 7 bases and J 12 bases, leaving 13 bases between the germline ends. Per the germline V gene, CDR1 is MNHEY and CDR2 is SMNVEV (reference sequence). The CDR3 runs 11 residues. This CDR3 reads CASKSTERQFF. The CDR3, as DNA: TGTGCCAGCAAGTCGACTGAACGGCAGTTCTTC.

This clonotype came up many times. The rearrangement uses TRBV12-3 or TRBV12-4 and TRBJ1-1; 7 bases match TRBD1. The CDR3 is made up of 16 amino acids. V trimming: 5 bases; J trimming: 3 bases; junction bases outside the gene matches: 12. In DNA form, the CDR3 reads TGTGCCAGCAGTATCCGCGACAGGGTTCAGGACACTGAAGCTTTCTTT. It translates to CASSIRDRVQDTEAFF.

This clonotype was counted a few times. The rearrangement joins TRBV3-1 to TRBJ2-7; D uncertain. Germline CDR1 reads LGHDT; CDR2 reads YNNKEL (reference sequence). This CDR3 contains 13 residues. V shed 1 base and J shed 4 bases, with 8 bases lying between them. CDR3 coding DNA: TGTGCCAGCAGCCAAGTTCTAGTTTACGAGCAGTACTTC. Its translation: CASSQVLVYEQYF.

This clonotype was seen a handful of times. The chain couples TRBV7-6 to TRBJ2-1; D call uncertain. Germline V gives CDR1 SGHVS, CDR2 FNYEAQ. The V end was cut by 1 base, the J end by 0 bases, with 10 bases between. CDR3 length equals 16 residues. The CDR3 is CASSLGDGPSYNEQFF. As DNA, the CDR3 is TGTGCCAGCAGCTTAGGCGATGGGCCCTCCTACAATGAGCAGTTCTTC.

V and J are TRBV5-6 and TRBJ2-1; D uncertain. V was cut by 0 bases and J by 10 bases, with 8 bases left in between. The CDR3 is 12 amino acids. From germline, CDR1 is SGHDT and CDR2 YYEEEE. The CDR3 here is CASSLGRKEQFF. The CDR3 nucleotides are TGTGCCAGCAGCTTGGGACGTAAAGAGCAGTTCTTC. The variable domain in full, with the rest retrieved from reference TRBV5-6 and TRBJ2-1, is DAGVTQSPTHLIKTRGQQVTLRCSPKSGHDTVSWYQQALGQGPQFIFQYYEEEERQRGNFPDRFSGHQFPNYSSELNVNALLLGDSALYLCASSLGRKEQFFGPGTRLTVL.

This chain uses TRBV20-1 with TRBJ2-5; a weak D match, TRBD2 (6 bases). Trimming pared 4 bases from V and 1 base from J, leaving 19 bases between. Germline V lookup: CDR1 DFQATT, CDR2 SNEGSKA (reference sequence). The length of the CDR3 is 16 residues. The CDR3 loop is CSAKKFVGRGQETQYF. CDR3 coding DNA: TGCAGTGCTAAAAAGTTCGTCGGGAGAGGCCAAGAGACCCAGTACTTC.

The chain combines TRBV11-2 with TRBJ2-5; the D is unclear. The CDR3 is made up of 15 amino acids. Germline V CDR1 and CDR2: SGHAT, FQNNGV. V lost 1 base and J 2 bases, leaving 11 bases between the germline ends. DNA of the CDR3: TGTGCCAGCAGCTTAGGTCCGGGTACGCAAGAGACCCAGTACTTC. Protein product: CASSLGPGTQETQYF.

This clonotype was observed a handful of times. This chain uses TRBV28 with TRBJ2-2, with 8 bases fitting TRBD2. The V gene's germline CDR1 is MDHEN and CDR2 SYDVKM. The CDR3 loop spans 16 amino acids. V was pared by 3 bases and J by 5 bases, with 8 bases of the junction left unmatched. The CDR3 is CASSLIGLASTGELFF. In nucleotides, the CDR3 is TGTGCCAGCAGTTTGATCGGACTAGCTTCGACCGGGGAGCTGTTTTTT.